This TCR beta chain was captured by sequencing in a study of low-dose radiotherapy and immunotherapy resistance in tumors. The ends were cut back, 0 bases at V and 1 base at J, with 7 bases in the middle. The CDR3 has 14 amino acids. Germline CDR1 and CDR2: SGHRS and YFSETQ. TRAV- and TRBV-specific primers were used for first-strand cDNA, which covered alpha and beta chains. With a constant-region primer and a V-primer adapter, TCRs were subjected to roughly 18 PCR cycles of amplification. MiXCR was run by TCRdb on the reads, yielding one entry per CDR3 protein. The table has 60,000 to 90,000 distinct CDR3 sequences, around a third seen once; the top ten hold approximately 10%. The time point was: before trial treatment. There are many counts of this clonotype.

The sequence was obtained from a female donor with ovarian cancer. This specimen was PBMCs, taken before treatment. The chain employs TRBV5-1 and TRBJ1-1; D is unresolved. This CDR3 reads CASSLASANTEAFF. CDR3 nucleotides: TGCGCCAGCAGCTTGGCGTCAGCGAACACTGAAGCTTTCTTT.